Given below is one T cell receptor beta chain in context. CDR3 length: 15 residues. V dropped 0 bases and J dropped 0 bases, with 11 bases sitting between them. The V gene's germline CDR1 is DFQATT and CDR2 SNEGSKA (reference sequence). This entry is derived from a study of identical twins. TCRdb processed the 5' RACE reads anew with MiXCR; each CDR3 protein has one entry. The repertoire holds roughly 1,500,000 distinct CDR3 sequences, roughly a third seen once, with roughly 0.3% in the top ten. The chain is built from TRBV20-1 and TRBJ1-1; D remains unclear. Material: cord blood. This TCR derives from a newborn girl in good health. The CDR3 DNA is TGCAGTGCTAGAGATAGGCGCAGGCTGAACACTGAAGCTTTCTTT. The encoded protein is CSARDRRRLNTEAFF.